Following are 2 T cell receptor beta chains from one sample sequenced in a study of early stage breast cancer tumors. The method was immunoSEQ multiplex PCR; TCRdb's version includes in-frame clones alone and lacks a portion of them. This table holds a few thousand clones, approximately 74% found once. The sequenced sample consisted of breast tumor tissue. These receptors all stem from a person aged 60 to 70 with breast cancer.

The J gene is TRBJ1-1, the V gene TRBV30, with D tentatively TRBD1 (6 bases). V gave up 4 bases and J gave up 3 bases, with 12 bases separating them. The CDR3 has 13 residues. Germline CDR1 is GTSNPN and CDR2 is SVGIG (reference sequence). The CDR3 sequence: CAWKYRVDTEAFF. In nucleotides, the CDR3 is TGTGCCTGGAAGTACAGGGTCGACACTGAAGCTTTCTTT.

The V and J genes are TRBV18 and TRBJ1-1; D might be TRBD1 (5 bases). CDR1 is KGHSH and CDR2 is LQKENI in the germline V gene. V was pared by 6 bases and J by 8 bases, with 16 bases between. This CDR3 has 13 residues. CDR3 bases: TGTGCCAGCTCCCCCGGGGCGGCGGGGGAAGCTTTCTTT. Translating it yields CASSPGAAGEAFF.